One sample yielded the 25 T cell receptor beta chains listed below, sequenced in a study of lymphopenia after photon versus proton radiotherapy. Assay used: immunoSEQ multiplex PCR; TCRdb lists only in-frame clones, some missing. The sample carries roughly 49,000 clones, roughly 90% recorded once. Material: peripheral blood, obtained from a patient treated with photon-based radiotherapy. The receptors were gathered from a woman between 40 and 50 years old with cholangiocarcinoma.

The rearrangement joins TRBV27 to TRBJ2-7, with D possibly TRBD1 on 6 matching bases. CDR3 size: 13 residues. Trimming cost V 4 bases and J 3 bases, with 10 bases left between them. The germline gives CDR1 MNHEY, CDR2 SMNVEV (reference sequence). The DNA of the CDR3 is TGTGCCAGCAGTTCCCAGGACAGCTACGAGCAGTACTTC. Amino acid sequence: CASSSQDSYEQYF.

The chain has TRBV4-1 and TRBJ2-7; D remains ambiguous. CDR1 is MGHRA and CDR2 is YSYEKL in the germline V gene. Trimming removed 0 bases from V and 4 bases from J, with 16 bases in between. The CDR3 has 16 amino acids. This CDR3 reads CASSQDLDRAKYEQYF. DNA of the CDR3: TGCGCCAGCAGCCAAGATCTGGACCGTGCGAAATACGAGCAGTACTTC.

This rearrangement joins TRBV15 to TRBJ1-5; D is undetermined. The length of the CDR3 is 18 residues. Deletions cut 0 bases from V and 5 bases from J, with 20 bases between. Germline lookup yields CDR1 LNHNV and CDR2 YYDKDF (reference sequence). The CDR3 here is CATSREPRAPSHDQPQHF. The CDR3 nucleotides are TGTGCCACCAGCAGAGAGCCGAGGGCCCCCTCCCATGATCAGCCCCAGCATTTT.

The chain carries TRBV6-6 and TRBJ1-5, with D hard to call. Germline V lookup: CDR1 MNHNY, CDR2 SVGAGI (reference sequence). The CDR3 length is 11 residues. Trimming pared 5 bases from V and 9 bases from J, leaving 8 bases between. In nucleotides, the CDR3 is TGTGCCAGCAGTGCGAACGGGCCCCAGCATTTT. Its protein product is CASSANGPQHF.

This chain links TRBV6-5 with TRBJ1-5; D call uncertain. Trimming stripped 6 bases from V and 6 bases from J, with 12 bases between. The V gene's germline CDR1 is MNHEY and CDR2 SVGAGI. This CDR3 region has 13 residues. For the CDR3, the DNA is TGTGCCAGCAGCCTTGACATGGTTCAGCCCCAGCATTTT. This gives the protein CASSLDMVQPQHF.

The V gene is TRBV7-2, the J gene TRBJ2-1; 12 positions agree with TRBD2. The germline CDR1 and CDR2 sequences are SGHTA and FQGNSA. The ends lost 1 base at V and 8 bases at J; junction bases unmatched: 3. This CDR3 spans 15 amino acids. The CDR3 protein is CASSLVASGRDEQFF. As DNA, the CDR3 is TGTGCCAGCAGCTTAGTTGCTAGCGGGAGGGATGAGCAGTTCTTC.

The J gene is TRBJ1-1, the V gene TRBV4-3; possibly TRBD1 for D (5 bases). This CDR3 spans 13 amino acids. CDR1 and CDR2 (germline): LGHNA, YSLEER. V shed 0 bases and J shed 12 bases, with 14 bases lying between them. CDR3 amino acids: CASSQDWGGMTFF. The CDR3 DNA reads TGCGCCAGCAGCCAAGATTGGGGGGGGATGACTTTCTTT.

This clone turned up a few times. The V and J genes are TRBV19 and TRBJ1-2; weak D call: TRBD1 (5 bases). The CDR3 length is 14 residues. Germline V CDR1 and CDR2: LNHDA, SQIVND (reference sequence). Trimming stripped 6 bases from V and 8 bases from J, with 19 bases between. The CDR3 spells CASSLAAGLGGYTF. The DNA for the CDR3 is TGTGCCAGTAGCTTAGCCGCAGGGTTAGGAGGCTACACCTTC.

CDR3 DNA sequence: TGTGCAACCCTACTAGCGGGGGGAACCGGGGAGCTGTTTTTT. It specifies CATLLAGGTGELFF. This chain links TRBV7-2 with TRBJ2-2; 12 bases fit TRBD2. CDR3 size: 14 residues. Germline-derived CDR1 and CDR2 are SGHTA and FQGNSA.

This chain uses TRBV7-8 with TRBJ2-3; 8 bases are shared with TRBD1. Trimming at V came to 3 bases and at J to 1 base, leaving 0 bases not matched to a gene. In germline, CDR1 is SGHVS, CDR2 FQNEAQ. The CDR3 runs to 14 residues. This CDR3 is CASSLTGGTDTQYF. CDR3 nucleotides: TGTGCCAGCAGCTTGACAGGGGGCACAGATACGCAGTATTTT.

The chain couples TRBV6-1 to TRBJ1-2, with D possibly TRBD1 on 5 matching bases. The CDR3 consists of 13 residues. The germline V gene encodes CDR1 MNHNS and CDR2 SASEGT. Trimming shortened V by 9 bases and J by 0 bases, and 11 bases separated the two germline ends. DNA for the CDR3: TGTGCCAGTAACGGGGGTTCTAACTATGGCTACACCTTC. Residues: CASNGGSNYGYTF.

The chain couples TRBV18 to TRBJ1-2; D is ambiguous. In germline, CDR1 is KGHSH, CDR2 LQKENI. The CDR3 has 12 amino acids. Trimming cost V 3 bases and J 8 bases, with 10 bases left between them. The CDR3 nucleotides read TGTGCCAGCTCACCCTACAGTGAGGGCTACACCTTC. This codes for CASSPYSEGYTF.

The gene calls are TRBV28 and TRBJ2-3; no reliable D call. This CDR3 is 18 amino acids long. Germline CDR1 reads MDHEN; CDR2 reads SYDVKM. The V gene lost 4 bases and the J gene lost 0 bases, with 20 bases spanning the gap. The CDR3 DNA sequence: TGTGCCAGCAGTTCCTCCCCCGAGGCGCGAGATAGCACAGATACGCAGTATTTT. It codes for CASSSSPEARDSTDTQYF.

The chain recombines TRBV5-6 with TRBJ2-2, with unresolved D. V shed 1 base and J shed 3 bases, with 7 bases lying between them. This CDR3 has 14 amino acids. Germline CDR1 SGHDT, CDR2 YYEEEE. Here the CDR3 reads CASSLPWDTGELFF. CDR3 DNA: TGTGCCAGCAGCTTGCCCTGGGACACCGGGGAGCTGTTTTTT.

The chain couples TRBV5-1 to TRBJ2-2; the D is unclear. CDR3 length: 15 amino acids. In germline, CDR1 is SGHRS, CDR2 YFSETQ. The germline V and J ends were trimmed by 1 base and 0 bases, with 7 bases remaining between them. CDR3 nucleotides: TGCGCCAGCAGCTTGACAGCCTCGAACACCGGGGAGCTGTTTTTT. Residues: CASSLTASNTGELFF.

V gene TRBV11-3 combines with J gene TRBJ2-7, with a weak D call TRBD2 (5 bases). The CDR3 extends over 13 amino acids. The ends were cut back, 4 bases at V and 5 bases at J, with 12 bases in the middle. Germline V CDR1 and CDR2: SGHNT, YENEEA. The CDR3, as DNA: TGTGCCAGCAGCTCAAGAATGAGGGACGAGCAGTACTTC. Translating it yields CASSSRMRDEQYF.

The V gene is TRBV19, the J gene TRBJ2-7, with D perhaps TRBD1 or TRBD2 (5 bases each). The CDR3 is 15 residues long. Germline V gene lookup returns CDR1 LNHDA and CDR2 SQIVND (reference sequence). The germline V and J ends were trimmed by 1 base and 1 base, with 11 bases remaining between them. The DNA of the CDR3 is TGTGCCAGTAGTATAGTACGGGACCCTTCCTACGAGCAGTACTTC. This encodes CASSIVRDPSYEQYF.

The chain employs TRBV5-1 and TRBJ2-7; 7 bases are a match to TRBD1. In germline, CDR1 is SGHRS, CDR2 YFSETQ. The CDR3 covers 13 residues. V was pared by 5 bases and J by 3 bases, with 5 bases of the junction left unmatched. The CDR3 DNA follows: TGCGCCAGCAGAAGGGACAGCTACTACGAGCAGTACTTC. It yields the protein CASRRDSYYEQYF.

For the CDR3, the DNA is TGTGCCAGCAGCCCGGTAGCGAGCTCCTACAATGAGCAGTTCTTC. It codes for CASSPVASSYNEQFF. This chain joins TRBV5-6 and TRBJ2-1, with a possible D match to TRBD2 (5 bases). CDR1 and CDR2 (germline): SGHDT, YYEEEE. V gave up 4 bases and J gave up 0 bases, with 11 bases separating them. The CDR3 sequence is 15 residues long.

This sequence joins TRBV7-2 and TRBJ1-1, with 7 bases aligning to TRBD1. With 4 bases clipped from V and 3 bases from J, the junction kept 8 bases outside the gene matches. Germline CDR1 and CDR2: SGHTA and FQGNSA. CDR3 length: 15 residues. CDR3 in amino acids: CASSSRTGAYTEAFF. In DNA, the CDR3 is TGTGCCAGCAGCTCGCGGACAGGCGCGTACACTGAAGCTTTCTTT.

The CDR3 spells CATSRGQGVYGYTF. The CDR3 coding sequence is TGTGCCACCAGCAGAGGCCAGGGTGTTTATGGCTACACCTTC. This chain joins TRBV15 and TRBJ1-2, with D possibly matching TRBD1 (5 bases). The CDR3 covers 14 residues. In germline, CDR1 is LNHNV, CDR2 YYDKDF (reference sequence). Trimming cost V 1 base and J 5 bases, with 11 bases left between them.

As DNA, the CDR3 is TGTGCCAGCAGCCAACACTCGGGGGGGCAGGTTAACTACGAGCAGTACTTC. Translating gives CASSQHSGGQVNYEQYF. V usage is TRBV4-2 and J usage is TRBJ2-7; TRBD2 matches 8 bases. The germline CDR1 and CDR2 sequences are LGHNA and YNFKEQ. With 2 bases clipped from V and 3 bases from J, the junction kept 12 bases outside the gene matches. This CDR3 spans 17 amino acids.

V gene TRBV10-2 combines with J gene TRBJ1-2, with 9 bases lining up with TRBD1. The CDR3 has 14 amino acids. Germline values: CDR1 WSHSY, CDR2 SAAADI. Trimming removed 3 bases from V and 3 bases from J; junction bases left unmatched: 2. CDR3 protein: CASSETGGDYGYTF. CDR3 in DNA: TGCGCCAGCAGTGAAACAGGGGGCGACTATGGCTACACCTTC.

A note on this clone: One junction end does not reproduce the germline sequence, and a read error may be involved. This chain connects TRBV7-7 to TRBJ2-7, with 8 bases fitting TRBD1. The germline CDR1 and CDR2 sequences are SSHAT and FNYEAQ (reference sequence). The CDR3 runs to 13 residues. The CDR3 DNA sequence: TGTGCTAGCAGCCCGGACAGGGCCAACGAGCAGTACTTC. Encoded protein: CASSPDRANEQYF.

The chain links TRBV30 to TRBJ2-7; possible D gene TRBD2, 7 bases. This CDR3 contains 16 residues. CDR1 and CDR2 from the germline V gene are GTSNPN and SVGIG (reference sequence). Between the trimmed V and J ends, which lost 3 bases and 7 bases, there was a span of 25 bases. The CDR3 reads CAWRAPGGGPLREQYF. For the CDR3, the DNA is TGTGCCTGGAGGGCCCCCGGCGGGGGCCCTCTTCGAGAGCAGTACTTC.